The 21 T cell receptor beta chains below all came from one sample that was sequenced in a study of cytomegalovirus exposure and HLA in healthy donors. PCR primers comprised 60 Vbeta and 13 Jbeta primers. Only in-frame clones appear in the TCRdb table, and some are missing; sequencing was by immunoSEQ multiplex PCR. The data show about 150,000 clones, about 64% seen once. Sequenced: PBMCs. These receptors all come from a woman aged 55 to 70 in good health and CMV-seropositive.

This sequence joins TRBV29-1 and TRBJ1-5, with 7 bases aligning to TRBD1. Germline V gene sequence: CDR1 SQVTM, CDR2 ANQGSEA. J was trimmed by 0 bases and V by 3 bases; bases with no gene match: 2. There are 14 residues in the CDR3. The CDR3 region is CSVDWDSSNQPQHF. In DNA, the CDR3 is TGCAGCGTTGATTGGGACAGTAGCAATCAGCCCCAGCATTTT.

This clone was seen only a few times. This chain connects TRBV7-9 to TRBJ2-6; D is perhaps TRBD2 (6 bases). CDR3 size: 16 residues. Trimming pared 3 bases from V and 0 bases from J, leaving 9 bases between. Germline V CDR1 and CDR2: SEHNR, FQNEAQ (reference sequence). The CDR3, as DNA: TGTGCCAGCAGCTTGGGACTGTTCTCTGGGGCCAACGTCCTGACTTTC. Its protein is CASSLGLFSGANVLTF.

In DNA, the CDR3 is TGTGCCAGCAGCCCTACTAGCGGAGTAGACTACGAGCAGTACTTC. Translating it yields CASSPTSGVDYEQYF. V is TRBV13 and J is TRBJ2-7; 8 positions match TRBD2. The CDR3 sequence is 15 residues long. Germline V gene lookup returns CDR1 PRHDT and CDR2 FYEKMQ (reference sequence). V lost 5 bases, J lost 3 bases, and 9 bases stayed unmatched.

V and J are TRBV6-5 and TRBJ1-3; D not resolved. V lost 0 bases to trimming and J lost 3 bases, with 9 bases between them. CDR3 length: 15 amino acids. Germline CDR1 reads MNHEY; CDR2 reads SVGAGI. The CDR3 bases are TGTGCCAGCAGTTACTCCGGCAGCGGTGGAAACACCATATATTTT. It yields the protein CASSYSGSGGNTIYF.

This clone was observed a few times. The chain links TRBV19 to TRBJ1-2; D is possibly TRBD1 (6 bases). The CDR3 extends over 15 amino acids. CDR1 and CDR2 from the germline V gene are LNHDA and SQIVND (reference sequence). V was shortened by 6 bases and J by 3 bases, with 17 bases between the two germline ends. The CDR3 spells CASRRATGFDYGYTF. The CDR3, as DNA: TGTGCCAGTAGACGGGCGACAGGTTTTGACTATGGCTACACCTTC.

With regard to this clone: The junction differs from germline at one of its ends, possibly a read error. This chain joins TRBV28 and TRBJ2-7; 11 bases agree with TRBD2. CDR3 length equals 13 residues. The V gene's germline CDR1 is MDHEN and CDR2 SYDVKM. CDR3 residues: CASSFPSGTSGWF. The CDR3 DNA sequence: TGTGCCAGCAGTTTTCCTTCCGGGACTAGCGGATGGTTC.

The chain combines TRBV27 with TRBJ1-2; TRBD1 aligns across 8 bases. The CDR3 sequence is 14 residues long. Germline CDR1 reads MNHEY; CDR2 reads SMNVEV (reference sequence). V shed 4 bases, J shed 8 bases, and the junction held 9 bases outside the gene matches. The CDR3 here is CASSYLGQAGGYTF. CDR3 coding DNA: TGTGCCAGCAGTTACTTGGGACAGGCTGGAGGCTACACCTTC.

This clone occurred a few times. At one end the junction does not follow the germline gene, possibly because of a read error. This CDR3 is CASSPGLAGDTQYF. DNA of the CDR3: TGTGCTAGCAGCCCCGGACTAGCGGGGGATACGCAGTATTTT. V and J are TRBV7-7 and TRBJ2-3, with 12 bases identical to TRBD2. The germline V gene encodes CDR1 SSHAT and CDR2 FNYEAQ (reference sequence). The CDR3 covers 14 residues.

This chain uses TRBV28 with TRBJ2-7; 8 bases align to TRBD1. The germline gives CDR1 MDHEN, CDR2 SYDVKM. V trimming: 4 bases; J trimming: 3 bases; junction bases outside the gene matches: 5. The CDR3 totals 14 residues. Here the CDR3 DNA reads TGTGCCAGCAGTTCAGACAGGGGCGGCTACGAGCAGTACTTC. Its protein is CASSSDRGGYEQYF.

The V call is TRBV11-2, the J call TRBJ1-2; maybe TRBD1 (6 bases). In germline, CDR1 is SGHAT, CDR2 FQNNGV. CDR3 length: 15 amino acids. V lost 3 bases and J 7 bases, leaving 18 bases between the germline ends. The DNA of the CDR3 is TGTGCCAGCAGCTTTAGTGGTCTACAGGGCAGTGGCTACACCTTC. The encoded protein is CASSFSGLQGSGYTF. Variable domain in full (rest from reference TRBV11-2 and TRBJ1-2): EAGVAQSPRYKIIEKRQSVAFWCNPISGHATLYWYQQILGQGPKLLIQFQNNGVVDDSQLPKDRFSAERLKGVDSTLKIQPAKLEDSAVYLCASSFSGLQGSGYTFGSGTRLTVV.

The CDR3 DNA is TGTGCCAGCAGCACAGGGTTTAACTATGGCTACACCTTC. This encodes CASSTGFNYGYTF. The rearrangement links TRBV7-9 to TRBJ1-2; possibly TRBD1 for D (6 bases). CDR1 SEHNR and CDR2 FQNEAQ come from the germline V gene (reference sequence). V gave up 5 bases and J gave up 1 base, with 8 bases separating them. This CDR3 spans 13 amino acids.

CDR3: CASSLEGRAYNEQFF. The DNA for the CDR3 is TGCGCCAGCAGCTTGGAAGGGCGGGCATACAATGAGCAGTTCTTC. The chain joins TRBV5-1 to TRBJ2-1; weak D call: TRBD2 (5 bases). CDR3 length: 15 amino acids. The germline gives CDR1 SGHRS, CDR2 YFSETQ. V lost 0 bases and J 4 bases, leaving 11 bases between the germline ends.

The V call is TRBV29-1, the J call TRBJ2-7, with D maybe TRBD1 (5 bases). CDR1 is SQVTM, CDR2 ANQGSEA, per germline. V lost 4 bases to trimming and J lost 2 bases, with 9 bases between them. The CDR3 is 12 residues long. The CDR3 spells CSVGAGTYEQYF. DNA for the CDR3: TGCAGCGTTGGAGCAGGGACCTACGAGCAGTACTTC.

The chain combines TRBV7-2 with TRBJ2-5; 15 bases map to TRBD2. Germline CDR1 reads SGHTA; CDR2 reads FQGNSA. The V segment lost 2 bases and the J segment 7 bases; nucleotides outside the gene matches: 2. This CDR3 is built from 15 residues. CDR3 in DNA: TGTGCCAGCAGCTTAAGGACTAGCGGGGGGGCGACCCAGTACTTC. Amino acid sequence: CASSLRTSGGATQYF.

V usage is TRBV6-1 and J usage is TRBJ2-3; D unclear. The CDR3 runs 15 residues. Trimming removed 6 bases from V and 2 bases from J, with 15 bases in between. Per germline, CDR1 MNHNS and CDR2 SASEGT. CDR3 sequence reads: CASSVQRSDTDTQYF. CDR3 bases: TGTGCCAGCAGCGTACAGAGATCCGACACAGATACGCAGTATTTT.

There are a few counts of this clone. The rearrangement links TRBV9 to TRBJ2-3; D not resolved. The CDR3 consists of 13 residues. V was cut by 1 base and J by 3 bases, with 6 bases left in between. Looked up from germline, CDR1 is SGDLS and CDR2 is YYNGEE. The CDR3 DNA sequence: TGTGCCAGCAGCGTATATATTACAGATACGCAGTATTTT. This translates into CASSVYITDTQYF.

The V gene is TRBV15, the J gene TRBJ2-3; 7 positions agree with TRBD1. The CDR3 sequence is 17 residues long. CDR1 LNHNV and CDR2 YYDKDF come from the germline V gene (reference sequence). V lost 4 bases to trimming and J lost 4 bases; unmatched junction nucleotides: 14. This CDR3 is CATSIPPTGRVADTQYF. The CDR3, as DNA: TGTGCCACCAGCATCCCGCCGACAGGGAGAGTAGCAGATACGCAGTATTTT.

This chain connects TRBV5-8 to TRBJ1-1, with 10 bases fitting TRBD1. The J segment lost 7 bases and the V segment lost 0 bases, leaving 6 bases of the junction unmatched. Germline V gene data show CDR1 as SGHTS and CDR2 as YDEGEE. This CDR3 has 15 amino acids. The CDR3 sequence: CASSLETGGWGEAFF. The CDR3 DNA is TGTGCCAGCAGCTTGGAGACAGGGGGCTGGGGTGAAGCTTTCTTT.

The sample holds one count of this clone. The DNA for the CDR3 is TGTGCCAGCTCACCTGGGGGGGCCCACGAGCAGTACTTC. Its translation is CASSPGGAHEQYF. The chain uses TRBV9 and TRBJ2-7, with a tentative D call TRBD2 (7 bases). Per germline, CDR1 SGDLS and CDR2 YYNGEE. V dropped 7 bases and J dropped 5 bases, with 16 bases sitting between them. The CDR3 loop spans 13 amino acids.

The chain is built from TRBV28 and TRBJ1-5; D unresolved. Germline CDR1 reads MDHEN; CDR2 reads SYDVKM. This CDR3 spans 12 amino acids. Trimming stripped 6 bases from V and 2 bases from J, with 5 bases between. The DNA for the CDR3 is TGTGCCAGCAGGAGGGGCAATCAGCCCCAGCATTTT. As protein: CASRRGNQPQHF. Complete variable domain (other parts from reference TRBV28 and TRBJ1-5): DVKVTQSSRYLVKRTGEKVFLECVQDMDHENMFWYRQDPGLGLRLIYFSYDVKMKEKGDIPEGYSVSREKKERFSLILESASTNQTSMYLCASRRGNQPQHFGDGTRLSIL.

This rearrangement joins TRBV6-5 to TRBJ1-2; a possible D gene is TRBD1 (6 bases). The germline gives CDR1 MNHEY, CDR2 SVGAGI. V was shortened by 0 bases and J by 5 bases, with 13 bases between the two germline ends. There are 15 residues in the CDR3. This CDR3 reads CASSYSNPGQYGYTF. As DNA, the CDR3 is TGTGCCAGCAGTTACTCAAACCCCGGACAGTATGGCTACACCTTC.